The 3 T cell receptor beta chains listed next were all sequenced from one sample in a study of shared clonotypes between healthy human individuals. Sequenced by immunoSEQ multiplex PCR; TCRdb stores in-frame clones only, minus some. The table shows millions of clones, with around 96% occurring only once. Naive CD8 cells were CD45RO-negative, positively selected for CCR7, excluding terminally differentiated effector memory CD45RA+ cells. Specimen: naive CD8+ T cells sorted from blood. The receptors stem from a man younger than 30 in good health.

This chain connects TRBV9 to TRBJ2-7, with D hard to call. The CDR3 runs to 13 residues. V was shortened by 3 bases and J by 3 bases, with 10 bases between the two germline ends. Germline V gives CDR1 SGDLS, CDR2 YYNGEE. The CDR3 DNA sequence: TGTGCCAGCAGCGACGACTCCGACTACGAGCAGTACTTC. It yields the protein CASSDDSDYEQYF.

In this sample, this clone turned up once. The chain employs TRBV27 and TRBJ2-7; 11 nucleotides align to TRBD2. This CDR3 contains 16 residues. Germline CDR1 and CDR2: MNHEY and SMNVEV (reference sequence). Losses at the gene ends were 2 bases for V and 2 bases for J; bases not matched to a gene: 5. The DNA of the CDR3 is TGTGCCAGCAGTTTAAGGGGGACTAGCGGAACCTACGAGCAGTACTTC. Amino acid sequence: CASSLRGTSGTYEQYF.

The gene calls are TRBV25-1 and TRBJ1-2; D may be TRBD1 (5 bases). The germline V and J ends were trimmed by 5 bases and 8 bases, with 18 bases remaining between them. From germline, CDR1 is MGHDK and CDR2 SYGVNS. This CDR3 comprises 14 residues. The CDR3 here is CASSPLGEEQGYTF. As DNA, the CDR3 is TGTGCCAGCAGTCCTCTGGGGGAGGAACAGGGCTACACCTTC.